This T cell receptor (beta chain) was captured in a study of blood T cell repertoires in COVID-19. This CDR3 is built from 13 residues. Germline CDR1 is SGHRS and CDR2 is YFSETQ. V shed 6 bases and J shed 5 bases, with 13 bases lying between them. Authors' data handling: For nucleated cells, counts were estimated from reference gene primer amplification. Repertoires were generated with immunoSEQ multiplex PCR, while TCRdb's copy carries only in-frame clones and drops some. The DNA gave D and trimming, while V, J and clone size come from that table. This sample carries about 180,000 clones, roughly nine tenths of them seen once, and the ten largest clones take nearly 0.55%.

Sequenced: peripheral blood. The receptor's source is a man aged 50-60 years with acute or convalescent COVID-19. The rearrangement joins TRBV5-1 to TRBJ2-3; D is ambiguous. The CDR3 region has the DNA TGCGCCAGCAAAGTCGGGTTTAAAGATACGCAGTATTTT. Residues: CASKVGFKDTQYF.